This T cell receptor beta chain was captured in a study of control samples from healthy donors and cancer patients. Using immunoSEQ multiplex PCR, the repertoire was profiled, and TCRdb retains in-frame clones only, with some absent. This table has 150,000 to 200,000 clones, 94% appearing once. A word on this clone: This same CDR3 is encoded by further DNA sequences in the sample.

V lost 1 base and J lost 1, with 5 bases in between. Germline V lookup: CDR1 SGDLS, CDR2 YYNGEE. The CDR3 loop spans 13 amino acids. This TCR was recovered from a woman between 35 and 50 years old in good health. What was sequenced was blood. V gene TRBV9 combines with J gene TRBJ1-1; TRBD1 might be the D (5 bases). CDR3 sequence: CASSVQGNTEAFF. CDR3 DNA: TGTGCCAGCAGCGTACAGGGGAACACTGAAGCTTTCTTT.